These 27 T cell receptor beta chains share one sample of origin, sequenced in a study of cytomegalovirus exposure and HLA in healthy donors. PCR employed 60 Vbeta and 13 Jbeta primers. The data were produced by immunoSEQ multiplex PCR, yet TCRdb's version contains in-frame clones alone and is incomplete. The table lists around 94,000 clones, roughly 83% of them singletons, with just over 2.5% in the top ten. The sequenced material came from PBMCs. These receptors all come from a man aged 40-49 years in good health and CMV-seronegative.

V usage is TRBV27 and J usage is TRBJ2-7; no definite D call. The CDR3 contains 13 residues. Trimming removed 5 bases from V and 5 bases from J, with 13 bases in between. The germline V gene has CDR1 MNHEY and CDR2 SMNVEV (reference sequence). In DNA, the CDR3 is TGTGCCAGCAGTGGGCCAGGCTGGGACGAGCAGTACTTC. Protein sequence: CASSGPGWDEQYF.

The genes are TRBV7-3 and TRBJ2-3; weak D call: TRBD2 (6 bases). CDR1 and CDR2 (germline): SGHTA, FQGTGA. Trimming took 5 bases from V and 1 from J, leaving 16 bases between them. This CDR3 is 16 amino acids long. The CDR3 nucleotides are TGTGCCAGCAGCCCCCGTGGAGGGACGGGCACAGATACGCAGTATTTT. The encoded protein is CASSPRGGTGTDTQYF.

J is TRBJ1-1 and V is TRBV19; tentatively, D is TRBD1 (5 bases). V dropped 6 bases and J dropped 5 bases, with 16 bases sitting between them. The CDR3 spans 14 residues. The germline V gene encodes CDR1 LNHDA and CDR2 SQIVND (reference sequence). For the CDR3, the DNA is TGTGCCAGTAGAACGGGACCGGGGGGTACTGAAGCTTTCTTT. This sequence encodes CASRTGPGGTEAFF.

As for this clone: One end of the junction varies from germline; a read error may be responsible. The rearrangement uses TRBV7-9 and TRBJ1-1; weak D call: TRBD1 (5 bases). This CDR3 has 15 amino acids. The germline V gene encodes CDR1 SEHNR and CDR2 FQNEAQ (reference sequence). The CDR3 sequence is CSSSLSTGVNTEAFF. The CDR3 DNA sequence: TGTTCCAGCAGCCTTAGTACAGGTGTGAACACTGAAGCTTTCTTT.

This chain uses TRBV6-1 with TRBJ1-1; a possible D gene is TRBD1 (5 bases). This CDR3 region has 14 residues. Trimming cost V 3 bases and J 4 bases, with 12 bases left between them. Germline V CDR1 and CDR2: MNHNS, SASEGT. The CDR3 region has the DNA TGTGCCAGCAGTGAGGCAGGGAAGGGCACTGAAGCTTTCTTT. Protein sequence: CASSEAGKGTEAFF.

This clone is a singleton in its sample. One junction end disagrees with the germline gene, perhaps due to a read error. The V and J genes are TRBV7-9 and TRBJ2-7; D remains unclear. The CDR3 sequence is 12 residues long. Germline CDR1 reads SEHNR; CDR2 reads FQNEAQ (reference sequence). The CDR3 protein is CSSSLSGYEQYF. CDR3 in DNA: TGTTCCAGCTCTCTATCGGGCTACGAGCAGTACTTC.

In nucleotides, the CDR3 is TGTGCCAGCAGTAGACGACAGGGAGAAGAGACCCAGTACTTC. Protein product: CASSRRQGEETQYF. The rearrangement uses TRBV6-5 and TRBJ2-5; 7 bases are shared with TRBD1. Germline V lookup: CDR1 MNHEY, CDR2 SVGAGI. The CDR3 spans 14 residues. V lost 5 bases to trimming and J lost 3 bases; unmatched junction nucleotides: 6.

This clone has just a few counts. CDR3: CASSLTGMDEKLFF. The CDR3 DNA reads TGTGCCAGCAGCCTGACAGGTATGGATGAAAAACTGTTTTTT. The V gene is TRBV9, the J gene TRBJ1-4; weak D call: TRBD1 (6 bases). The CDR3 extends over 14 amino acids. Germline-derived CDR1 and CDR2 are SGDLS and YYNGEE. V dropped 4 bases and J dropped 6 bases, with 13 bases sitting between them.

This chain connects TRBV5-6 to TRBJ1-1, with 12 bases lining up with TRBD1. Germline CDR1 SGHDT, CDR2 YYEEEE. V was clipped by 0 bases and J by 4 bases; unmatched bases: 10. CDR3 length: 18 residues. The CDR3: CASSLVGLRDRGRTEAFF. The CDR3, as DNA: TGTGCCAGCAGCTTGGTGGGGCTCCGGGACAGGGGGCGCACTGAAGCTTTCTTT.

The chain combines TRBV19 with TRBJ2-7, with D perhaps TRBD2 (5 bases). V lost 3 bases to trimming and J lost 3 bases, with 12 bases between them. The CDR3 length is 14 residues. In germline, CDR1 is LNHDA, CDR2 SQIVND (reference sequence). For the CDR3, the DNA is TGTGCCAGTAGTATCGGCGGACTGGACTACGAGCAGTACTTC. It yields the protein CASSIGGLDYEQYF.

This rearrangement joins TRBV27 to TRBJ2-1; D possibly corresponds to TRBD2 (6 bases). The germline V gene has CDR1 MNHEY and CDR2 SMNVEV (reference sequence). Trimming removed 2 bases from V and 9 bases from J, with 14 bases in between. CDR3 length equals 14 residues. The CDR3 sequence: CASSLAGTASEQFF. For the CDR3, the DNA is TGTGCCAGCAGTTTAGCGGGGACGGCGAGTGAGCAGTTCTTC.

The V and J genes are TRBV7-9 and TRBJ2-3; D is possibly TRBD2 (5 bases). Trimming took 5 bases from V and 0 from J, leaving 15 bases between them. The CDR3 covers 16 residues. The V gene's germline CDR1 is SEHNR and CDR2 FQNEAQ (reference sequence). CDR3 sequence: CASSRHRRASTDTQYF. CDR3 coding DNA: TGTGCCAGCAGCCGCCATAGGCGGGCTAGCACAGATACGCAGTATTTT.

The V call is TRBV5-1, the J call TRBJ2-1, with 7 bases matching TRBD2. Germline V gene lookup returns CDR1 SGHRS and CDR2 YFSETQ. V gave up 0 bases and J gave up 10 bases; unmatched junction bases: 1. This CDR3 spans 12 amino acids. As DNA, the CDR3 is TGCGCCAGCAGCTTGGTGGGGGGGGAGCAGTTCTTC. Translating gives CASSLVGGEQFF.

The chain joins TRBV13 to TRBJ2-3; 9 bases match TRBD2. Trimming at V came to 4 bases and at J to 3 bases, leaving 5 bases not matched to a gene. CDR1 and CDR2 (germline): PRHDT, FYEKMQ (reference sequence). The length of the CDR3 is 15 residues. DNA for the CDR3: TGTGCCAGCAGCTCCACCGGACTAGCGACAGATACGCAGTATTTT. It encodes CASSSTGLATDTQYF.

This rearrangement joins TRBV5-1 to TRBJ2-7; 9 bases are shared with TRBD1. The CDR3 has 17 amino acids. The V segment lost 0 bases and the J segment 0 bases; nucleotides outside the gene matches: 7. Germline assignment: CDR1 SGHRS and CDR2 YFSETQ. This CDR3 reads CASSLVVQGAYSYEQYF. The DNA for the CDR3 is TGCGCCAGCAGCTTGGTGGTACAGGGGGCGTACTCCTACGAGCAGTACTTC. The variable domain in full, with the rest retrieved from reference TRBV5-1 and TRBJ2-7, is KAGVTQTPRYLIKTRGQQVTLSCSPISGHRSVSWYQQTPGQGLQFLFEYFSETQRNKGNFPGRFSGRQFSNSRSEMNVSTLELGDSALYLCASSLVVQGAYSYEQYFGPGTRLTVT.

The chain employs TRBV23-1 and TRBJ1-5, with D possibly matching TRBD1 (6 bases). TRBV23-1 qualifies as an ORF whose function is uncertain. This CDR3 has 13 residues. V lost 7 bases, J lost 6 bases, and 13 bases lay in between. The CDR3 sequence: CASTQGPPQPQHF. CDR3 DNA sequence: TGCGCCAGCACACAGGGTCCTCCTCAGCCCCAGCATTTT.

V gene TRBV19 combines with J gene TRBJ1-2; a weak D match, TRBD1 (6 bases). The CDR3 extends over 15 amino acids. Between the trimmed V and J ends, which lost 5 bases and 3 bases, there was a span of 16 bases. CDR1 and CDR2 from the germline V gene are LNHDA and SQIVND (reference sequence). CDR3 bases: TGTGCCAGTAGTGAACAGGGAGCGGACTACTATGGCTACACCTTC. Amino acid sequence: CASSEQGADYYGYTF. The full variable domain, rest sourced from reference TRBV19 and TRBJ1-2, is DGGITQSPKYLFRKEGQNVTLSCEQNLNHDAMYWYRQDPGQGLRLIYYSQIVNDFQKGDIAEGYSVSREKKESFPLTVTSAQKNPTAFYLCASSEQGADYYGYTFGSGTRLTVV.

This clone was seen only once. This chain connects TRBV5-4 to TRBJ2-1, with TRBD1 matching over 8 bases. The CDR3 extends over 15 amino acids. Germline V lookup: CDR1 SGHNT, CDR2 YYREEE (reference sequence). J lost 7 bases, V lost 0 bases, and 6 bases had no gene match. The CDR3 region has the DNA TGTGCCAGCAGCTTGGTCCAGGGGGCATATAATGAGCAGTTCTTC. Translating it yields CASSLVQGAYNEQFF.

This chain joins TRBV4-2 and TRBJ1-6; 7 bases align to TRBD1. CDR3 length equals 17 residues. The junction had 11 bases not matched to a gene; V was cut back by 0 bases and J by 9 bases. Germline CDR1 is LGHNA and CDR2 is YNFKEQ. CDR3 region: CASSQDQQGISGSPLHF. The CDR3 DNA reads TGTGCCAGCAGCCAAGACCAACAGGGGATCTCTGGTTCACCCCTCCACTTT.

J is TRBJ2-2 and V is TRBV7-2, with D possibly TRBD2 on 5 matching bases. This CDR3 comprises 16 residues. CDR1 is SGHTA and CDR2 is FQGNSA in the germline V gene. Trimming cost V 5 bases and J 6 bases, with 19 bases left between them. CDR3 in amino acids: CASSHTRSLSPGELFF. CDR3 in DNA: TGTGCCAGCAGCCACACTAGGAGCCTTTCACCCGGGGAGCTGTTTTTT.

This clone has a single count. The V gene is TRBV13, the J gene TRBJ1-2, with D perhaps matching TRBD1 (6 bases). Germline CDR1 and CDR2: PRHDT and FYEKMQ (reference sequence). The germline V and J ends were trimmed by 5 bases and 6 bases, with 16 bases remaining between them. The CDR3 covers 14 residues. The CDR3 nucleotides are TGTGCCAGCAGCCCCCTAGGGGGGGTCAATGGCTACACCTTC. Its translation: CASSPLGGVNGYTF.

This chain joins TRBV13 and TRBJ2-7; 7 positions agree with TRBD1. V shed 5 bases and J 7 bases; nucleotides not matched to a gene: 11. Looked up from germline, CDR1 is PRHDT and CDR2 is FYEKMQ (reference sequence). This CDR3 is built from 14 residues. CDR3 DNA sequence: TGTGCCAGCAGCCCCGGGGACAGTAGATGGGAGCAGTACTTC. As protein: CASSPGDSRWEQYF. Using reference TRBV13 and TRBJ2-7 for the parts outside the CDR3, the full variable domain is AAGVIQSPRHLIKEKRETATLKCYPIPRHDTVYWYQQGPGQDPQFLISFYEKMQSDKGSIPDRFSAQQFSDYHSELNMSSLELGDSALYFCASSPGDSRWEQYFGPGTRLTVT.

The V gene is TRBV5-1, the J gene TRBJ1-2; D not resolved. Germline V gene lookup returns CDR1 SGHRS and CDR2 YFSETQ. This CDR3 is built from 13 residues. Trimming took 1 base from V and 2 from J, leaving 6 bases between them. In DNA, the CDR3 is TGCGCCAGCAGCTTGTATAGAAACTATGGCTACACCTTC. Its translation is CASSLYRNYGYTF.

This chain connects TRBV6-6 to TRBJ1-1, with D possibly matching TRBD1 (6 bases). This CDR3 has 14 amino acids. The germline V gene encodes CDR1 MNHNY and CDR2 SVGAGI (reference sequence). Trimming pared 4 bases from V and 1 base from J, leaving 10 bases between. The CDR3 nucleotides read TGTGCCAGCAGTTCCGGACAGACGAACACTGAAGCTTTCTTT. It specifies CASSSGQTNTEAFF.

The chain employs TRBV4-1 and TRBJ2-7; D perhaps matches TRBD1 (6 bases). The V gene lost 2 bases and the J gene lost 4 bases, with 15 bases spanning the gap. The germline V gene encodes CDR1 MGHRA and CDR2 YSYEKL. This CDR3 spans 15 amino acids. The CDR3 DNA sequence: TGCGCCAGCAGCCAACTAAACGACAGGCTTTACGAGCAGTACTTC. Translated, it gives CASSQLNDRLYEQYF.

This chain uses TRBV18 with TRBJ2-3, with 8 nucleotides matching TRBD2. Trimming cost V 3 bases and J 3 bases; bases outside gene matches: 8. The CDR3 is 16 amino acids. CDR1 and CDR2 (germline): KGHSH, LQKENI. The CDR3 DNA is TGTGCCAGCTCACCCGTCGCGGGGGGTTCGACAGATACGCAGTATTTT. Translating gives CASSPVAGGSTDTQYF.

This chain connects TRBV5-1 to TRBJ1-1; D possibly corresponds to TRBD1 (6 bases). Germline V gene lookup returns CDR1 SGHRS and CDR2 YFSETQ. Trimming removed 3 bases from V and 4 bases from J, with 13 bases in between. This CDR3 region has 14 residues. DNA for the CDR3: TGCGCCAGCAGCTCCAGGGGAGAGGGCACTGAAGCTTTCTTT. Its translation is CASSSRGEGTEAFF.